The clone carrying this T cell receptor (beta chain) was seen a single time. Its antigen is currently unknown. Only in-frame clones appear in the TCRdb table, and some are missing; sequencing was by immunoSEQ multiplex PCR. This sample carries more than 40,000 clones, 80% to 90% of them seen once, and the ten largest clones take 0.5% to 0.55%. The data originate from a study of regulatory and conventional T cells in RAG deficiency. This CDR3 spans 16 amino acids. From germline, CDR1 is LNHDA and CDR2 SQIVND (reference sequence). The junction had 14 bases not matched to a gene; V was cut back by 7 bases and J by 6 bases. Conventional CD4+ T cells were sorted from blood as CD25-low CD127-high cells. The study, taken as a whole, reports: Compared with controls, unique Treg TCR beta sequences dropped about 110-fold in Omenn syndrome and CID/AS. In Omenn syndrome, sorted "Tregs" may be peripherally activated cells. RAG-deficient patients showed markedly lower Shannon entropy and higher Simpson indices than control T-cell subsets.

This same sample was also taken into another study, of regulatory T cells. That work adds: The primer mix had 52 TRBV and 13 TRBJ primers.

The sequence was collected from a human donor in good health. The material sequenced was CD4+ effector T cells sorted from blood. The chain combines TRBV19 with TRBJ1-2, with 10 bases lining up with TRBD1. DNA for the CDR3: TGTGCCAGTACCACCATGTCGGGACAGGGGTCGAATGGCTACACCTTC. This sequence encodes CASTTMSGQGSNGYTF.